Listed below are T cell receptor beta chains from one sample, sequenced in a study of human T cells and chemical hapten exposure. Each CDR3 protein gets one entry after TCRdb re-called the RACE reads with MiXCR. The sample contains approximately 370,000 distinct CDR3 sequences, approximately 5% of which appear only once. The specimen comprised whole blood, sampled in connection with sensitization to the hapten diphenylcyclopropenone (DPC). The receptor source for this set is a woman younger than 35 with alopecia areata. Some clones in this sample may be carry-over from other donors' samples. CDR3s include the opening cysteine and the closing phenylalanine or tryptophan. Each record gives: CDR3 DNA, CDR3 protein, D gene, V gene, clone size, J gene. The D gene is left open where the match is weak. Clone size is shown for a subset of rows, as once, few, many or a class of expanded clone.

TGCAGCGTTGAAGATATTGACAGACCTTACTATGGCTACACCTTC | CSVEDIDRPYYGYTF | . | TRBV29-1 | many | TRBJ1-2
TGCAGTGCTAGAGTGGCTAGCGGGAGCACAGATACGCAGTATTTT | CSARVASGSTDTQYF | TRBD2 | TRBV20-1 | few | TRBJ2-3
TGTGCCAGCAGCCACGGACAGGGGGAAGCGGAACTGTTTTTT | CASSHGQGEAELFF | TRBD1 | TRBV7-2 | many | TRBJ1-4
TGCAGCGTTGATATGGTCCGCTCGAACTATGGCTACACCTTC | CSVDMVRSNYGYTF | . | TRBV29-1 | few | TRBJ1-2
TGTGCCATCAGTGATTTGGGAGGCACAGATACGCAGTATTTT | CAISDLGGTDTQYF | . | TRBV10-3 | . | TRBJ2-3
TGTGCCAGCAGCCGACAGGGCCTAAGCAGGAATTCACCCCTCCACTTT | CASSRQGLSRNSPLHF | TRBD1 | TRBV5-4 | few | TRBJ1-6
TGCAGTGCTAGAGATCTGGAAGGGGACTCCTACGAGCAGTACTTC | CSARDLEGDSYEQYF | . | TRBV20-1 | few | TRBJ2-7
TGTGCCAGCCAAGACAGTTCAGCTTTCTTT | CASQDSSAFF | . | TRBV5-6 | few | TRBJ1-1
TGTGCCAGCACCCTGGGCCGGAGCTCTGGAAACACCATATATTTT | CASTLGRSSGNTIYF | . | TRBV12-3/TRBV12-4 | few | TRBJ1-3
TGTGCCAGCAGCTTGCCAGGGGGGGCTGGAAACACCATATATTTT | CASSLPGGAGNTIYF | TRBD1 | TRBV5-4 | . | TRBJ1-3
TGTGCCAGCAGTTACAGGGTCTGGACCGGGGAGCTGTTTTTT | CASSYRVWTGELFF | . | TRBV6-5 | few | TRBJ2-2
TGTGCCAGCAGCTTACTGTTACATCGGCTTTATGATTACACCTTC | CASSLLLHRLYDYTF | . | TRBV7-8 | many | TRBJ1-2
TGCGCCAGCAGAGTAGTTTGGGGAAGCTCCTACAATGAGCAGTTCTTC | CASRVVWGSSYNEQFF | . | TRBV5-1 | few | TRBJ2-1
TGCGCCAGCAGCCAAGATCTGGAAGAGACCCAGTACTTC | CASSQDLEETQYF | . | TRBV4-3 | many | TRBJ2-5
TGTGCCAGCTCGGACAAATCATACGAGCAGTACTTC | CASSDKSYEQYF | . | TRBV18 | . | TRBJ2-7
TGTGCCAGCAGTTTATCGGGGGCCGGCGCCCGAGCGGATACGCAGTATTTT | CASSLSGAGARADTQYF | . | TRBV27 | few | TRBJ2-3
TGCGCCAGCAGCTTGGATTCGGGTGCAACTAATGAAAAACTGTTTTTT | CASSLDSGATNEKLFF | . | TRBV5-1 | . | TRBJ1-4
TGTGCCAGCAGTTTAGGTGAGACTAGCCTAAATGAGCAGTTCTTC | CASSLGETSLNEQFF | TRBD2 | TRBV12-3/TRBV12-4 | many | TRBJ2-1
TGCGCCAGCAGCCAAGACTTGGGGGTGTCCTACGAGCAGTACTTC | CASSQDLGVSYEQYF | . | TRBV4-3 | . | TRBJ2-7
TGTGCCAGCTCCCGGAGCGGGGTCACAGATACGCAGTATTTT | CASSRSGVTDTQYF | TRBD2 | TRBV6-5 | many | TRBJ2-3
TGCAGCGTTGCCGGGGGGCTACCCACAGATACGCAGTATTTT | CSVAGGLPTDTQYF | . | TRBV29-1 | few | TRBJ2-3
TGTGCCAGCAGCTTTCGTCCCCGAACTAAGGACACTGAAGCTTTCTTT | CASSFRPRTKDTEAFF | . | TRBV7-2 | few | TRBJ1-1
TGTGCCAGCAGGGGACCTTCCGGGGAGCTGTTTTTT | CASRGPSGELFF | . | TRBV3-1 | few | TRBJ2-2